This T cell receptor beta chain was identified in a study of T cells after posttransplantation cyclophosphamide. This CDR3 comprises 17 residues. The J segment lost 6 bases and the V segment lost 0 bases, leaving 15 bases of the junction unmatched. Germline CDR1 SGDLS, CDR2 YYNGEE. General study findings and limits: TRB clonality was highly associated with recipient CMV seropositivity and reactivation.

This table comes from immunoSEQ multiplex PCR, and its TCRdb copy is limited to in-frame clones, with some not included. The top ten clones hold roughly 0.23% of a sample with 31,000 or so clones, 75% to 95% of them seen once. About this clone itself: What it recognizes is unknown.

The naive gate required viable CD3+CD4+ or CD3+CD8+ cells with CCR7+CD45RA+CD45RO-CD95-CD27+CD28+ phenotype. The gene calls are TRBV9 and TRBJ2-7; the match to TRBD1 covers 7 bases. Sequencing was performed on naive CD4+ T cells sorted from PBMCs. This receptor was identified in a woman aged 60-75 years in good health, CMV-negative, and a related stem cell transplant donor. CDR3 sequence reads: CASSVEGQTWTGGEQYF. The CDR3 DNA follows: TGTGCCAGCAGCGTAGAGGGACAGACATGGACTGGGGGCGAGCAGTACTTC. The full variable domain, rest sourced from reference TRBV9 and TRBJ2-7, is DSGVTQTPKHLITATGQRVTLRCSPRSGDLSVYWYQQSLDQGLQFLIQYYNGEERAKGNILERFSAQQFPDLHSELNLSSLELGDSALYFCASSVEGQTWTGGEQYFGPGTRLTVT.